Each of the 14 T cell receptor beta chains below was sequenced from the same sample in a study of cytotoxic CD8 clonotypes in ibrutinib-treated CLL. The data were produced by immunoSEQ multiplex PCR, yet TCRdb's version contains in-frame clones alone and is incomplete. The table includes over 120,000 clones, 80% detected once. Here the sequenced sample was PBMCs, taken after 36 months of ibrutinib treatment. These TCRs come from a human donor with chronic lymphocytic leukemia.

DNA of the CDR3: TGTGCCTGGAGCCTCGGACTGGCATCCTACGAGCAGTACTTC. It codes for CAWSLGLASYEQYF. This chain joins TRBV30 and TRBJ2-7, with TRBD2 as a possible D gene (5 bases). Trimming left V 3 bases short and J 1 base short, with 13 bases between. The length of the CDR3 is 14 residues. Germline CDR1 is GTSNPN and CDR2 is SVGIG (reference sequence).

The V call is TRBV2, the J call TRBJ1-5, with TRBD1 matching 11 bases. This CDR3 contains 15 residues. After removal of 8 bases from V and 3 bases from J, the junction contained 6 bases not matched to a gene. CDR1 and CDR2 (germline): SNHLY, FYNNEI. In DNA form, the CDR3 reads TGTGCCAGCGTCCGGGACAGGGGGGCCAATCAGCCCCAGCATTTT. This sequence encodes CASVRDRGANQPQHF.

The chain carries TRBV10-2 and TRBJ2-7; D is uncertain. From germline, CDR1 is WSHSY and CDR2 SAAADI. The ends were cut back, 4 bases at V and 3 bases at J, with 10 bases in the middle. There are 13 residues in the CDR3. The CDR3 region is CASSGVPNYEQYF. CDR3 nucleotide sequence: TGCGCCAGCAGTGGGGTCCCGAACTACGAGCAGTACTTC.

The rearrangement uses TRBV6-4 and TRBJ2-3; D remains ambiguous. The CDR3 is made up of 15 amino acids. Trimming stripped 6 bases from V and 3 bases from J, with 16 bases between. The germline gives CDR1 MRHNA, CDR2 SNTAGT. The CDR3 nucleotides read TGTGCCAGCAGCCCTCGACCGTGGGTAACAGATACGCAGTATTTT. It is translated as CASSPRPWVTDTQYF.

This chain uses TRBV5-1 with TRBJ2-2; 7 bases map to TRBD1. The CDR3 loop spans 15 amino acids. CDR1 and CDR2 from the germline V gene are SGHRS and YFSETQ. Unmatched junction bases numbered 5, after V lost 4 bases and J lost 2 bases. The CDR3 is CASSGRTGNTGELFF. As DNA, the CDR3 is TGCGCCAGCAGCGGACGGACAGGAAACACCGGGGAGCTGTTTTTT.

The chain's CDR3 is CASNRGLARNNEQFF. The DNA for the CDR3 is TGTGCCAGCAACAGAGGACTAGCGAGGAACAATGAGCAGTTCTTC. V gene TRBV9 combines with J gene TRBJ2-1; 9 positions agree with TRBD2. CDR1 SGDLS and CDR2 YYNGEE come from the germline V gene. This CDR3 is built from 15 residues. Trimming at V came to 6 bases and at J to 5 bases, leaving 9 bases not matched to a gene.

This clone was counted only a few times. J is TRBJ1-6 and V is TRBV6-1, with TRBD1 as a possible D gene (5 bases). Germline CDR1 is MNHNS and CDR2 is SASEGT. This CDR3 is 14 amino acids long. The V end lost 4 bases, the J end lost 3 bases, and 7 bases lay between the germline ends. This CDR3 is CASSGGGYNSPLHF. The CDR3 nucleotides are TGTGCCAGCAGTGGCGGGGGCTATAATTCACCCCTCCACTTT.

CDR3 in amino acids: CASSNLGTGHFTFNEKLFF. As DNA, the CDR3 is TGTGCCAGCAGTAACTTGGGGACAGGTCATTTCACCTTTAATGAAAAACTGTTTTTT. The chain joins TRBV28 to TRBJ1-4; 8 bases line up with TRBD1. CDR3 length: 19 amino acids. With V trimmed by 5 bases and J by 4 bases, 18 bases remained unmatched. CDR1 MDHEN and CDR2 SYDVKM come from the germline V gene. Full variable domain (rest looked up from reference TRBV28 and TRBJ1-4): DVKVTQSSRYLVKRTGEKVFLECVQDMDHENMFWYRQDPGLGLRLIYFSYDVKMKEKGDIPEGYSVSREKKERFSLILESASTNQTSMYLCASSNLGTGHFTFNEKLFFGSGTQLSVL.

The sample holds one count of this clone. The V and J genes are TRBV11-2 and TRBJ2-1; D remains unclear. This CDR3 spans 13 amino acids. The germline CDR1 and CDR2 sequences are SGHAT and FQNNGV. V gave up 1 base and J gave up 6 bases, with 7 bases separating them. CDR3 sequence (DNA): TGTGCCAGCAGCTTAGCTGGTAGCAATGAGCAGTTCTTC. Its translation: CASSLAGSNEQFF.

The genes are TRBV29-1 and TRBJ2-1; D call uncertain. The CDR3 loop spans 12 amino acids. Deletions cut 7 bases from V and 5 bases from J, with 12 bases between. CDR1 and CDR2 (germline): SQVTM, ANQGSEA. The DNA for the CDR3 is TGCAGCGGAGGCCGCAGTAACAATGAGCAGTTCTTC. Encoded protein: CSGGRSNNEQFF.

The genes are TRBV13 and TRBJ1-1; TRBD1 matches 7 bases. The CDR3 is 14 residues long. Germline V gives CDR1 PRHDT, CDR2 FYEKMQ (reference sequence). V shed 0 bases, J shed 11 bases, and the junction held 9 bases outside the gene matches. The CDR3 reads CASSLGQGVLGAFF. The CDR3, as DNA: TGTGCCAGCAGCTTAGGCCAGGGGGTATTAGGGGCTTTCTTT. The full variable domain, completed using reference TRBV13 and TRBJ1-1, is AAGVIQSPRHLIKEKRETATLKCYPIPRHDTVYWYQQGPGQDPQFLISFYEKMQSDKGSIPDRFSAQQFSDYHSELNMSSLELGDSALYFCASSLGQGVLGAFFGQGTRLTVV.

This clone came up once. V gene TRBV18 combines with J gene TRBJ1-6; D is perhaps TRBD1 (6 bases). The V gene lost 1 base and the J gene lost 8 bases, with 9 bases spanning the gap. The CDR3 totals 14 residues. Germline CDR1 reads KGHSH; CDR2 reads LQKENI. Written as DNA, the CDR3 is TGTGCCAGCTCACCACAGGGGGGTGATTCACCCCTCCACTTT. Residues: CASSPQGGDSPLHF.

This chain's CDR3 is CASSPSAGQGAFGANVLTF. CDR3 sequence (DNA): TGTGCCAGCTCACCATCTGCGGGACAGGGGGCGTTTGGGGCCAACGTCCTGACTTTC. J is TRBJ2-6 and V is TRBV18; 12 positions agree with TRBD1. Germline CDR1 reads KGHSH; CDR2 reads LQKENI. The CDR3 has 19 residues. V shed 2 bases and J 3 bases; nucleotides not matched to a gene: 8.

The gene calls are TRBV5-1 and TRBJ2-1; the match to TRBD2 covers 12 bases. Germline-derived CDR1 and CDR2 are SGHRS and YFSETQ. V lost 2 bases, J lost 4 bases, and 7 bases stayed unmatched. This CDR3 region has 17 residues. CDR3 protein: CASSFHTSGGRYNEQFF. For the CDR3, the DNA is TGCGCCAGCAGCTTTCACACTAGCGGGGGGCGGTACAATGAGCAGTTCTTC.